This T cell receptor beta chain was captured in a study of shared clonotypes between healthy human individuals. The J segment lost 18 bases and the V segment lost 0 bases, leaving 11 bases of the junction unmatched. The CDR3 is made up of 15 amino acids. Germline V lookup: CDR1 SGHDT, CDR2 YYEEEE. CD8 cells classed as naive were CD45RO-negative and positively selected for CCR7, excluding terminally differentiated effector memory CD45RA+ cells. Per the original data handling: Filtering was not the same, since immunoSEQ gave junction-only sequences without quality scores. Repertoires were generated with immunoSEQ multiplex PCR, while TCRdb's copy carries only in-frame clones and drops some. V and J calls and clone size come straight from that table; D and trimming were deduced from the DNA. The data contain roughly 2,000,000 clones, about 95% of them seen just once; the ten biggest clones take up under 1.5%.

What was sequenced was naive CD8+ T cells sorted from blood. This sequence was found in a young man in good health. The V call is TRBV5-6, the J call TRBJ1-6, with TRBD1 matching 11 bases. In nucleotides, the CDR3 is TGTGCCAGCAGCTTGGGCCCCGGGACAGGGGGTAACCCCCACTTT. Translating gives CASSLGPGTGGNPHF. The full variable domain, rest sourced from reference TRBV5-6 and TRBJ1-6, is DAGVTQSPTHLIKTRGQQVTLRCSPKSGHDTVSWYQQALGQGPQFIFQYYEEEERQRGNFPDRFSGHQFPNYSSELNVNALLLGDSALYLCASSLGPGTGGNPHFGNGTRLTVT.